The 7 T cell receptor beta chains presented below share a single source sample, sequenced in a study of vaccination effects on CD4 cells after COVID-19. What these receptors recognize is not known. Some clones are missing from TCRdb's copy, which holds only in-frame ones; the method was immunoSEQ multiplex PCR. This table has under 40,000 clones, roughly 79% appearing once. Sequencing was preceded by expansion of antigen-specific CD4+ T cells with viral peptide pools in the ViraFEST assay. Following culture for about ten days, CD4+ T cells were isolated. Vaccination of participants consisted of two doses of either the BNT162b2 or mRNA-1273 vaccine. The sample here was CD4+ T cells from PBMCs cultured with HCoV-NL63 spike peptides, taken after COVID-19 vaccination. The receptor source for this set is a human donor who received a COVID-19 vaccine. Some clones in this sample may be carry-over from other donors' samples.

This clone was seen more than once but under ten times. The DNA of the CDR3 is TGCAGCGTACGAAGGGGAGGGCAGTACGTC. Translating it yields CSVRRGGQYV. The chain combines TRBV29-1 with TRBJ2-7; D perhaps matches TRBD2 (6 bases). Germline lookup yields CDR1 SQVTM and CDR2 ANQGSEA. The CDR3 covers 10 residues. Trimming removed 6 bases at V and 9 bases at J, with 12 bases between.

The chain employs TRBV28 and TRBJ2-7; perhaps TRBD2 as D (5 bases). Germline assignment: CDR1 MDHEN and CDR2 SYDVKM. Trimming shortened V by 4 bases and J by 5 bases, and 18 bases separated the two germline ends. The CDR3 runs to 15 residues. The CDR3 bases are TGTGCCAGCAGTTCATCGTCGGGGTTTCCCCACGAGCAGTACGTC. It yields the protein CASSSSSGFPHEQYV.

The chain has TRBV11-1 and TRBJ2-7; 9 nucleotides line up with TRBD2. Trimming cost V 0 bases and J 3 bases; bases outside gene matches: 3. Germline CDR1 and CDR2: SGHAT and FQDESV (reference sequence). The CDR3 contains 15 residues. The CDR3 spells CASSLAPTSGYEQYV. The DNA of the CDR3 is TGTGCCAGCAGCTTAGCTCCGACTAGCGGCTACGAGCAGTACGTC.

This chain uses TRBV28 with TRBJ1-2; 7 positions agree with TRBD1. J was trimmed by 4 bases and V by 1 base; bases with no gene match: 6. The germline V gene has CDR1 MDHEN and CDR2 SYDVKM. This CDR3 comprises 15 residues. The CDR3 DNA reads as TGTGCCAGCAGTTTATCCGACAGGGCTGTCTATGGCTACACCTTC. Amino acid sequence: CASSLSDRAVYGYTF.

The V gene is TRBV5-8, the J gene TRBJ1-5; the match to TRBD1 covers 8 bases. The V gene's germline CDR1 is SGHTS and CDR2 YDEGEE. The CDR3 runs to 15 residues. The trim removed 4 bases at V and 5 bases at J, leaving 8 bases unmatched. CDR3 in amino acids: CASSGRIQGDQPQHF. The CDR3 DNA reads TGTGCCAGCAGCGGAAGGATACAGGGGGATCAGCCCCAGCATTTT.

This clone was found a few times. The genes are TRBV25-1 and TRBJ1-4; 8 nucleotides match TRBD1. The CDR3 is 16 amino acids. Germline CDR1 MGHDK, CDR2 SYGVNS. Unmatched junction bases numbered 4, after V lost 4 bases and J lost 0 bases. The CDR3 loop reads CASSATDRATNEKLFF. As DNA, the CDR3 is TGTGCCAGCAGTGCCACGGACAGGGCAACTAATGAAAAACTGTTTTTT.

A few counts support this clone. This chain joins TRBV4-3 and TRBJ2-3, with D tentatively TRBD2 (6 bases). Trimming removed 1 base at V and 5 bases at J, with 19 bases between. This CDR3 has 17 amino acids. Germline lookup yields CDR1 LGHNA and CDR2 YSLEER. The chain's CDR3 is CASSQGLNGGTRDTQYF. The CDR3 nucleotides are TGCGCCAGCAGCCAAGGGCTAAACGGGGGAACGAGAGATACGCAGTATTTT.